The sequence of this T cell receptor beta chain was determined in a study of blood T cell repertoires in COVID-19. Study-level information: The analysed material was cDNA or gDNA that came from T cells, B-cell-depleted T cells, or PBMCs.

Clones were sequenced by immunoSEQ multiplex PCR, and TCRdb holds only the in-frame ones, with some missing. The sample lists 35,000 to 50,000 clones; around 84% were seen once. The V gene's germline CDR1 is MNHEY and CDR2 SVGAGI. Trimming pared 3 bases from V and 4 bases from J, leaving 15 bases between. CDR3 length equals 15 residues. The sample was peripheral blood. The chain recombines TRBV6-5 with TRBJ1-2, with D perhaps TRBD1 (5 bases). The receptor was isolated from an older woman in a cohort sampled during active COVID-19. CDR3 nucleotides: TGTGCCAGCAGTTATCCTGGGGAGGGACCCTATGGCTACACCTTC. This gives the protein CASSYPGEGPYGYTF.